One sample yielded the 32 T cell receptor beta chains listed below, sequenced in a study of control samples from healthy donors and cancer patients. Profiled with immunoSEQ multiplex PCR; TCRdb holds only in-frame clones, not every one. The sample records over 75,000 clones, more than 75% being singletons. Sequenced input: blood. These receptors originate from a man between 60 and 70 years old in good health.

The chain couples TRBV3-1 (or the pseudogene TRBV3-2) to TRBJ2-3, with D hard to call. CDR1 and CDR2 (germline): LGHDT, YNNKEL (reference sequence). V was clipped by 0 bases and J by 2 bases, with 18 bases between them. The CDR3 sequence is 18 residues long. The CDR3 DNA reads as TGTGCCAGCAGCCAAGATATGACGCCGGAGATTGTCACAGATACGCAGTATTTT. Its protein product is CASSQDMTPEIVTDTQYF.

This chain joins TRBV4-1 and TRBJ2-7; D not resolved. V was pared by 2 bases and J by 7 bases, with 9 bases between. There are 12 residues in the CDR3. CDR1 and CDR2 (germline): MGHRA, YSYEKL. Here the CDR3 DNA reads TGCGCCAGCAGCCAAACCGGCGAAGAGCAGTACTTC. Its protein is CASSQTGEEQYF.

A word on this clone: This sample also contains other DNA sequences that code for the same CDR3. This chain uses TRBV3-1 (or the pseudogene TRBV3-2) with TRBJ2-7; D not certain. Trimming pared 1 base from V and 4 bases from J, leaving 5 bases between. The CDR3 loop spans 12 amino acids. Germline values: CDR1 LGHDT, CDR2 YNNKEL (reference sequence). This CDR3 reads CASSQGSYEQYF. CDR3 sequence (DNA): TGTGCCAGCAGCCAAGGTTCTTACGAGCAGTACTTC.

V usage is TRBV30 and J usage is TRBJ1-5; no reliable D call. There are 13 residues in the CDR3. V was cut by 2 bases and J by 2 bases, with 7 bases left in between. Looked up from germline, CDR1 is GTSNPN and CDR2 is SVGIG (reference sequence). CDR3 sequence (DNA): TGTGCCTGGAGTTCCGGGGGCAATCAGCCCCAGCATTTT. Protein product: CAWSSGGNQPQHF.

The genes are TRBV5-1 and TRBJ2-3; no definite D call. Germline-derived CDR1 and CDR2 are SGHRS and YFSETQ. V lost 4 bases, J lost 2 bases, and 11 bases lay in between. The CDR3 totals 14 residues. CDR3: CASSPGLSTDTQYF. As DNA, the CDR3 is TGCGCCAGCAGCCCGGGCCTCTCCACAGATACGCAGTATTTT.

V and J are TRBV18 and TRBJ1-3; perhaps TRBD1 as D (5 bases). The CDR3 sequence is 18 residues long. Per germline, CDR1 KGHSH and CDR2 LQKENI. The ends were cut back, 0 bases at V and 0 bases at J, with 15 bases in the middle. The CDR3 is CASSPPPRALFSGNTIYF. CDR3 sequence (DNA): TGTGCCAGCTCACCACCGCCCAGGGCCCTTTTCTCTGGAAACACCATATATTTT. The full variable domain, with the rest looked up from reference TRBV18 and TRBJ1-3, is NAGVMQNPRHLVRRRGQEARLRCSPMKGHSHVYWYRQLPEEGLKFMVYLQKENIIDESGMPKERFSAEFPKEGPSILRIQQVVRGDSAAYFCASSPPPRALFSGNTIYFGEGSWLTVV.

The J gene is TRBJ2-1, the V gene TRBV14; TRBD2 might be the D (5 bases). Trimming removed 1 base from V and 9 bases from J, with 22 bases in between. The CDR3 is 17 residues long. Germline V gene data show CDR1 as SGHDN and CDR2 as FVKESK. CDR3 region: CASSQVPWAGGFAEQFF. CDR3 DNA sequence: TGTGCCAGCAGCCAAGTCCCTTGGGCGGGCGGCTTCGCTGAGCAGTTCTTC.

The rearrangement joins TRBV6-4 to TRBJ2-6; D perhaps matches TRBD2 (5 bases). Germline loops: CDR1 MRHNA, CDR2 SNTAGT. The ends were cut back, 3 bases at V and 0 bases at J, with 9 bases in the middle. There are 16 residues in the CDR3. The CDR3 nucleotides read TGTGCCAGCAGTGAAGGAGCGGACTCTGGGGCCAACGTCCTGACTTTC. Translated, it gives CASSEGADSGANVLTF.

V is TRBV24-1 and J is TRBJ2-1, with a tentative D call TRBD2 (6 bases). The germline V and J ends were trimmed by 6 bases and 8 bases, with 16 bases remaining between them. Germline V gene data show CDR1 as KGHDR and CDR2 as SFDVKD. The CDR3 spans 14 residues. This chain's CDR3 is CATSIHGRVHEQFF. CDR3 coding DNA: TGTGCCACCAGTATCCACGGGAGAGTCCATGAGCAGTTCTTC.

The V and J genes are TRBV30 and TRBJ1-5; TRBD1 might be the D (5 bases). Germline loops: CDR1 GTSNPN, CDR2 SVGIG (reference sequence). V shed 5 bases and J shed 4 bases, with 9 bases lying between them. The CDR3 has 12 residues. CDR3 nucleotide sequence: TGTGCCTGGGACAGCGGGAATCAGCCCCAGCATTTT. As protein: CAWDSGNQPQHF.

The gene calls are TRBV28 and TRBJ1-1, with D maybe TRBD1 (6 bases). V lost 2 bases and J 5 bases, leaving 12 bases between the germline ends. This CDR3 region has 14 residues. Germline V CDR1 and CDR2: MDHEN, SYDVKM. CDR3 loop: CASSLPGGGTEAFF. CDR3 sequence (DNA): TGTGCCAGCAGTTTACCGGGGGGCGGGACTGAAGCTTTCTTT.

The chain uses TRBV4-1 and TRBJ1-2; possibly TRBD1 for D (6 bases). The CDR3 runs to 15 residues. Trimming took 0 bases from V and 2 from J, leaving 10 bases between them. The germline gives CDR1 MGHRA, CDR2 YSYEKL. The CDR3 loop reads CASSQDPGQNYGYTF. The CDR3 region has the DNA TGCGCCAGCAGCCAAGATCCAGGACAGAACTATGGCTACACCTTC.

V gene TRBV24-1 combines with J gene TRBJ2-7; D perhaps matches TRBD2 (5 bases). Germline CDR1 KGHDR, CDR2 SFDVKD. Trimming took 3 bases from V and 6 from J, leaving 17 bases between them. The CDR3 is made up of 15 amino acids. The CDR3 coding sequence is TGTGCCACCAGTGATAGAGTCGGTTCGGCGGGCGAGCAGTACTTC. Amino acid sequence: CATSDRVGSAGEQYF.

The chain combines TRBV5-5 with TRBJ2-1; 7 bases agree with TRBD2. This CDR3 spans 16 amino acids. Germline trimming cut 6 bases from V and 0 bases from J; bases unmatched to any gene: 9. Germline CDR1 and CDR2: SGHKS and YYEKEE (reference sequence). CDR3 loop: CASIREDWSSYNEQFF. DNA of the CDR3: TGTGCCAGCATCCGGGAGGACTGGAGCTCCTACAATGAGCAGTTCTTC.

V usage is TRBV4-1 and J usage is TRBJ2-1; 10 bases agree with TRBD2. This CDR3 spans 16 amino acids. The V gene's germline CDR1 is MGHRA and CDR2 YSYEKL. The V segment lost 3 bases and the J segment 4 bases; nucleotides outside the gene matches: 6. The CDR3 nucleotides read TGCGCCAGCAGCCAGGATACTAGCGGGGCATACAATGAGCAGTTCTTC. Encoded protein: CASSQDTSGAYNEQFF.

The chain is built from TRBV2 and TRBJ2-7; D remains ambiguous. Trimming pared 2 bases from V and 6 bases from J, leaving 17 bases between. CDR3 length: 15 residues. From germline, CDR1 is SNHLY and CDR2 FYNNEI. The CDR3 reads CASSESRLRHSEQYF. In nucleotides, the CDR3 is TGTGCCAGCAGTGAATCGAGGTTGAGGCATTCCGAGCAGTACTTC.

Only one count was recorded for this clone. The chain couples TRBV9 to TRBJ2-7; TRBD1 is a possible D gene (6 bases). CDR3 size: 14 residues. CDR1 and CDR2 from the germline V gene are SGDLS and YYNGEE. Trimming removed 0 bases at V and 0 bases at J, with 7 bases between. The CDR3, as DNA: TGTGCCAGCAGCGTAGAGACAGGCTCCTACGAGCAGTACTTC. As protein: CASSVETGSYEQYF. Full variable domain (missing parts from reference TRBV9 and TRBJ2-7): DSGVTQTPKHLITATGQRVTLRCSPRSGDLSVYWYQQSLDQGLQFLIQYYNGEERAKGNILERFSAQQFPDLHSELNLSSLELGDSALYFCASSVETGSYEQYFGPGTRLTVT.

The chain couples TRBV27 to TRBJ2-3; 9 bases agree with TRBD2. This CDR3 has 17 amino acids. Germline values: CDR1 MNHEY, CDR2 SMNVEV (reference sequence). With V trimmed by 5 bases and J by 2 bases, 11 bases remained unmatched. The CDR3 spells CASSSFLAGGITDTQYF. CDR3 nucleotides: TGTGCCAGCAGTAGTTTTTTGGCGGGAGGGATCACAGATACGCAGTATTTT.

J is TRBJ1-5 and V is TRBV5-1; D perhaps matches TRBD1 (5 bases). Looked up from germline, CDR1 is SGHRS and CDR2 is YFSETQ. V lost 0 bases to trimming and J lost 3 bases, with 13 bases between them. This CDR3 has 16 amino acids. In DNA form, the CDR3 reads TGCGCCAGCAGCTTGGAACCTACAGGTCTCAATCAGCCCCAGCATTTT. This translates into CASSLEPTGLNQPQHF.

The J gene is TRBJ2-2, the V gene TRBV2, with D hard to call. Germline CDR1 is SNHLY and CDR2 is FYNNEI. V lost 7 bases to trimming and J lost 2 bases, with 14 bases between them. The CDR3 loop spans 15 amino acids. In nucleotides, the CDR3 is TGTGCCAGCAACCCACGTCGCATAAACACCGGGGAGCTGTTTTTT. This gives the protein CASNPRRINTGELFF.

This clone has at least ten counts. This sequence joins TRBV5-1 and TRBJ2-2; unclear D gene. V lost 0 bases, J lost 6 bases, and 12 bases lay in between. CDR3 length: 15 residues. Germline V gene data show CDR1 as SGHRS and CDR2 as YFSETQ. The CDR3 coding sequence is TGCGCCAGCAGCTTGGTTTTAGGCGACGCCGGGGAGCTGTTTTTT. This gives the protein CASSLVLGDAGELFF.

The chain recombines TRBV7-9 with TRBJ1-1; D is unresolved. The germline CDR1 and CDR2 sequences are SEHNR and FQNEAQ (reference sequence). V was cut by 5 bases and J by 4 bases, with 20 bases left in between. The CDR3 length is 16 residues. For the CDR3, the DNA is TGTGCCAGCAGCGGCGCATCTTTAACCGCCCGCACTGAAGCTTTCTTT. It codes for CASSGASLTARTEAFF.

This chain joins TRBV9 and TRBJ2-2, with 11 bases fitting TRBD2. V lost 4 bases and J lost 8; bases outside the gene matches: 10. This CDR3 has 16 residues. The germline gives CDR1 SGDLS, CDR2 YYNGEE. CDR3 bases: TGTGCCAGCAGCCACAATAGCGGGAGGGCCTCTGGGGAGCTGTTTTTT. Its protein is CASSHNSGRASGELFF.

V gene TRBV19 combines with J gene TRBJ1-2; D remains ambiguous. CDR1 and CDR2 from the germline V gene are LNHDA and SQIVND (reference sequence). V was pared by 0 bases and J by 6 bases, with 14 bases between. The CDR3 covers 15 residues. CDR3: CASSIEEAFGNGYTF. The DNA of the CDR3 is TGTGCCAGTAGTATAGAGGAGGCCTTCGGAAATGGCTACACCTTC.

This sequence joins TRBV6-4 and TRBJ1-1, with 8 bases aligning to TRBD1. V lost 6 bases and J lost 0; bases outside the gene matches: 3. Germline values: CDR1 MRHNA, CDR2 SNTAGT. This CDR3 is built from 14 residues. The CDR3 DNA is TGTGCCAGCAGGAACAGGGGGTTGAACACTGAAGCTTTCTTT. Its protein is CASRNRGLNTEAFF.

This clone was counted between two and nine times. The CDR3 nucleotides are TGTGCCAGCAGTTTCTATACTAGCGGAGACAGCACAGATACGCAGTATTTT. The encoded protein is CASSFYTSGDSTDTQYF. The V gene is TRBV27, the J gene TRBJ2-3; 8 nucleotides match TRBD2. Germline trimming cut 3 bases from V and 0 bases from J; bases unmatched to any gene: 8. The CDR3 runs to 17 residues. The germline V gene has CDR1 MNHEY and CDR2 SMNVEV (reference sequence).

The rearrangement uses TRBV19 and TRBJ2-4, with D possibly being TRBD2 (5 bases). Germline CDR1 LNHDA, CDR2 SQIVND (reference sequence). CDR3 length equals 13 residues. Deletions cut 9 bases from V and 5 bases from J, with 14 bases between. The CDR3 protein is CASRRAAENIQYF. DNA for the CDR3: TGTGCCAGCCGGCGGGCAGCTGAAAACATTCAGTACTTC.

The V and J genes are TRBV30 and TRBJ2-5; D ambiguous. The CDR3 length is 12 residues. The germline gives CDR1 GTSNPN, CDR2 SVGIG (reference sequence). V was pared by 1 base and J by 0 bases, with 3 bases between. CDR3 in amino acids: CAWSGDQETQYF. The CDR3 DNA reads as TGTGCCTGGAGTGGGGACCAAGAGACCCAGTACTTC.

The chain carries TRBV6-5 and TRBJ1-6, with 9 bases lining up with TRBD1. The CDR3 length is 14 residues. The germline gives CDR1 MNHEY, CDR2 SVGAGI. Germline trimming cut 6 bases from V and 9 bases from J; bases unmatched to any gene: 6. DNA for the CDR3: TGTGCCAGCAGAGAGCGGGACAGGGTTTCACCCCTCCACTTT. Protein sequence: CASRERDRVSPLHF.

The chain employs TRBV3-1 (or the pseudogene TRBV3-2) and TRBJ1-2, with D unclear. The CDR3 length is 15 residues. V gave up 1 base and J gave up 1 base, with 10 bases separating them. The germline CDR1 and CDR2 sequences are LGHDT and YNNKEL (reference sequence). CDR3 nucleotide sequence: TGTGCCAGCAGCCAAGTTACCAGATTTAACTATGGCTACACCTTC. It translates to CASSQVTRFNYGYTF.

This clone has just a few counts. This chain joins TRBV11-2 and TRBJ1-2; D remains unclear. V lost 2 bases to trimming and J lost 6 bases, with 7 bases between them. There are 12 residues in the CDR3. Germline CDR1 is SGHAT and CDR2 is FQNNGV. CDR3 in amino acids: CASSLSGNGYTF. The CDR3 DNA follows: TGTGCCAGCAGCTTAAGTGGGAATGGCTACACCTTC.

V usage is TRBV2 and J usage is TRBJ2-1; tentatively, D is TRBD1 or TRBD2 (5 bases each). This CDR3 has 14 amino acids. CDR1 is SNHLY, CDR2 FYNNEI, per germline. V shed 9 bases and J shed 4 bases, with 16 bases lying between them. In DNA, the CDR3 is TGTGCCAGGTCCGGGACGGATGGTTACAATGAGCAGTTCTTC. Its protein product is CARSGTDGYNEQFF.